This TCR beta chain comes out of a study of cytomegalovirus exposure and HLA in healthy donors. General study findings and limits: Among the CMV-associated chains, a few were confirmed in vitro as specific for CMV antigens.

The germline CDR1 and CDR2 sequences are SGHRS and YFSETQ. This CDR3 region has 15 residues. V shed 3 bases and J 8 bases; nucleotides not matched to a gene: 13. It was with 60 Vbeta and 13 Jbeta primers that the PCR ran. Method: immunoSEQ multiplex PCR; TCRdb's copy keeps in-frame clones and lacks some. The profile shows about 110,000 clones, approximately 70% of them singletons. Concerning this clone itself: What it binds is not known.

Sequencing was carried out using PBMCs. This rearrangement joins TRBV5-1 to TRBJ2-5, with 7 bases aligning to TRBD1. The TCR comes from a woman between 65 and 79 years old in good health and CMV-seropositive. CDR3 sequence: CASSSGQNPLRTQYF. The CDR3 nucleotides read TGCGCCAGCAGCTCGGGACAGAACCCCCTTAGAACCCAGTACTTC.